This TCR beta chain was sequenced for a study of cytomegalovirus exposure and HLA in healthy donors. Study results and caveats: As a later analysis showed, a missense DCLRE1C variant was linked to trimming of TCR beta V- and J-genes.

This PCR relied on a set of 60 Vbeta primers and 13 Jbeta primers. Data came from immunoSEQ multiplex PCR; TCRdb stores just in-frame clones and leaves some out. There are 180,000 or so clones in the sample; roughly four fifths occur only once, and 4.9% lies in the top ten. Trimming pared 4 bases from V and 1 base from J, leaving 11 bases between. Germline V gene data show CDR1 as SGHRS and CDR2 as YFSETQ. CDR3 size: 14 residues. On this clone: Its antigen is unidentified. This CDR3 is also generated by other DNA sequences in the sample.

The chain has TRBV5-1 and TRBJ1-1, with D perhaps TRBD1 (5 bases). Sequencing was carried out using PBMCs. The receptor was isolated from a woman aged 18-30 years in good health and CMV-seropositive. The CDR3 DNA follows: TGCGCCAGCAGCCCGCGGGGGGGGAACACTGAAGCTTTCTTT. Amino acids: CASSPRGGNTEAFF.